The rows below give T cell receptor beta chains drawn from one sample of a study of blood T cells in healthy people across ages. Each CDR3 protein gets one entry after TCRdb re-called the 5' RACE reads with MiXCR. This sample has over 600,000 distinct CDR3 sequences, with around 50% found just once. Sequenced material: blood. These receptors originate from a middle-aged man in good health. The CDR3 runs from the conserved cysteine through the conserved F or W. A D gene is named only where the DNA matches it firmly. Clone size appears in some rows only: once, few, many, or a class for an expanded clone.

NA,TRBJ2-3,TRBV3-1,NA,TGTGCCAGCAGCCTAGACCCTAACCCCACAGATACGCAGTATTTT,CASSLDPNPTDTQYF
NA,TRBJ1-1,TRBV20-1,NA,TGCAGTGCTAGAGTAGGAGAGACTGAAGCTTTCTTT,CSARVGETEAFF
NA,TRBJ1-1,TRBV27,NA,TGTGCCAGCAGTTTCGGGGTAGGTACTGAAGCTTTCTTT,CASSFGVGTEAFF
NA,TRBJ2-7,TRBV3-1,TRBD2,TGTGCCAGCAGCCATCTCTCTAGCGGGGGGATAGAGACCCTGTACTTC,CASSHLSSGGIETLYF
few,TRBJ2-4,TRBV3-1,NA,TGTGCCAGCAGCCCCCCGGGTCTCTTCATTCAGTACTTC,CASSPPGLFIQYF
NA,TRBJ2-3,TRBV29-1,NA,TGCAGCGTTGAAAAGGCGGGCACAGATACGCAGTATTTT,CSVEKAGTDTQYF
NA,TRBJ2-5,TRBV7-2,NA,TGTGCCAGCAGCTTCGACCGGGGGACTCGAGAGTCCCAGTACTTC,CASSFDRGTRESQYF
NA,TRBJ2-1,TRBV27,NA,TGTGCCAGCAGTTTATCGGTACAGGGCGGGGAGCAGTTCTTC,CASSLSVQGGEQFF
NA,TRBJ1-2,TRBV27,NA,TGTGCCGGCACCTCGGGGGCAGGTCGGGAAGGCTACACCTTC,CAGTSGAGREGYTF
NA,TRBJ1-4,TRBV3-1,TRBD1,TGTGCCAGCAGCCACGCCCAGGGGGCAAGAGAAAAACTGTTTTTT,CASSHAQGAREKLFF
NA,TRBJ2-3,TRBV6-5,NA,TGTGCCAGCAGTTACGCAGGGACTTTAACAGATACGCAGTATTTT,CASSYAGTLTDTQYF
NA,TRBJ2-5,TRBV11-3,TRBD2,TGTGCCAGCAGCTTAGATCCTCGACTAGCGGGAATGATGGAGACCCAGTACTTC,CASSLDPRLAGMMETQYF
NA,TRBJ1-6,TRBV9,NA,TGTGCCAGCAGCGCACCGACCGGGAGTCTATCACCCCTCCACTTT,CASSAPTGSLSPLHF
few,TRBJ2-7,TRBV3-1,NA,TGTGCCAGCAGCCGGGGCGGAGACTCCTACGAGCAGTACTTC,CASSRGGDSYEQYF
few,TRBJ2-5,TRBV7-9,TRBD1,TGTGCCAGCAGCCCCTACGGACAGGGTCGGCAGTACTTC,CASSPYGQGRQYF
NA,TRBJ1-6,TRBV2,NA,TGTGCCAGCAGGGTTGCCTATAATTCACCCCTCCACTTT,CASRVAYNSPLHF
NA,TRBJ1-2,TRBV9,NA,TGTGCCAGCAGCGTAGGCCCAGCCGGGACGGCCGGAGAGGGCTACACCTTC,CASSVGPAGTAGEGYTF
NA,TRBJ2-7,TRBV27,TRBD2,TGTGCCAGCAGTCTAACTAGCGGGCGAGTCCACGAGCAGTACTTC,CASSLTSGRVHEQYF
NA,TRBJ2-5,TRBV27,NA,TGTGCCAGCAGGAACTACCAAGAGACCCAGTACTTC,CASRNYQETQYF
NA,TRBJ2-1,TRBV4-3,TRBD2,TGCGCCAGCAGCCAAGATCAGGCTAGCGGGAGCTACAATGAGCAGTTCTTC,CASSQDQASGSYNEQFF
NA,TRBJ2-1,TRBV6-2/TRBV6-3,NA,TGTGCCAGCAGCCCGACTGTCTCCTACAATGAGCAGTTCTTC,CASSPTVSYNEQFF
NA,TRBJ2-5,TRBV7-2,NA,TGTGCCAGCAGCAGGGCGCGGGAAGAGACCCAGTACTTC,CASSRAREETQYF
once,TRBJ2-1,TRBV7-2,TRBD2,TGTGCCAGCAGACTAGCGGGAGAGGGGGATGAGCAGTTCTTC,CASRLAGEGDEQFF
NA,TRBJ2-1,TRBV29-1,TRBD2,TGCAGCGCTGGGCTAGCGGGAGCTCGGAATGAGCAGTTCTTC,CSAGLAGARNEQFF
NA,TRBJ2-7,TRBV29-1,NA,TGCAGCGTCATCCCCGGGGATTACTACGAGCAGTACTTC,CSVIPGDYYEQYF
NA,TRBJ1-2,TRBV28,NA,TGTGCCAGCAGCTGGGTAAACCCGGATGGCTACACCTTC,CASSWVNPDGYTF
few,TRBJ2-7,TRBV12-3/TRBV12-4,NA,TGTGCCAGCAGCCCTAGGCGGGACCGGCGCTACGAGCAGTACTTC,CASSPRRDRRYEQYF
few,TRBJ2-7,TRBV6-6,TRBD1,TGTGCCAGCAGTTACCGACAGGGCCACTACGAGCAGTACTTC,CASSYRQGHYEQYF
few,TRBJ2-1,TRBV12-5,TRBD2,TGTGCTAGTGGTCGACCGGGACTAGCTAACAATGAGCAGTTCTTC,CASGRPGLANNEQFF
NA,TRBJ2-5,TRBV6-5,NA,TGTGCCAGCAGTTCCACCGGGGGAGGCCAAGAGACCCAGTACTTC,CASSSTGGGQETQYF
NA,TRBJ2-7,TRBV27,NA,TGTGCCAGCAGTTTAGGGGCGCGCGTCTACGAGCAGTACTTC,CASSLGARVYEQYF
NA,TRBJ2-3,TRBV18,TRBD2,TGTGCCAGCTCAACCCCTAGCGGGGGCCGCGGGGGAGATACGCAGTATTTT,CASSTPSGGRGGDTQYF
NA,TRBJ1-2,TRBV6-1,NA,TGTGCCAGCAGGGAGTCCACAGATGGCTACACCTTC,CASRESTDGYTF
NA,TRBJ2-7,TRBV28,TRBD1,TGTGCCAGCGTAAGGACAGGGTCTATCAACGAGCAGTACTTC,CASVRTGSINEQYF